This T cell receptor beta chain emerged from a study of cytomegalovirus exposure and HLA in healthy donors. V lost 6 bases and J 2 bases, leaving 13 bases between the germline ends. The CDR3 is 14 residues long. Germline V gene sequence: CDR1 LNHNV, CDR2 YYDKDF (reference sequence). This clone appeared a few times. Researchers ran the PCR with 60 Vbeta and 13 Jbeta primers. Some clones are missing from TCRdb's copy, which holds only in-frame ones; the method was immunoSEQ multiplex PCR. This sample yields approximately 100,000 clones, of which around 80% are seen a single time; 7% to 10% belongs to the top ten.

The source is a human donor in good health. The sample consisted of PBMCs. The rearrangement links TRBV15 to TRBJ1-1, with no clear D. The CDR3 loop is CATRERSSNTEAFF. CDR3 DNA: TGTGCCACCAGAGAGAGGAGCAGTAACACTGAAGCTTTCTTT.